This T cell receptor (beta chain) stems from a study of T cell repertoires and HLA-DP antigens. Some clones are missing from TCRdb's copy, which holds only in-frame ones; the method was immunoSEQ multiplex PCR. This sample carries more than 90,000 clones, 80% to 95% of them seen once, and the ten largest clones take 0.25% to 0.3%. Concerning this clone itself: Its antigen remains unidentified.

J was trimmed by 3 bases and V by 5 bases; bases with no gene match: 8. The CDR3 contains 15 residues. The germline gives CDR1 SEHNR, CDR2 FQNEAQ (reference sequence). The V and J genes are TRBV7-9 and TRBJ1-2, with 8 bases lining up with TRBD1. Sequencing used CD4+ T cells from PBMCs. This receptor was obtained from a woman aged 18-29 years in good health and CMV-seronegative. CDR3 DNA sequence: TGTGCCAGCAGCAAGACGGACAGGGCGGACTATGGCTACACCTTC. This translates into CASSKTDRADYGYTF.